The T cell receptor beta chain under discussion was sequenced for a study of graft-versus-host responses after intestinal transplantation. The overall study: Recipients had multivisceral, liver-intestinal, or isolated intestinal transplants. Each recipient received anti-thymocyte globulin induction, then tacrolimus and steroids for approximately three years.

The table came from immunoSEQ multiplex PCR; TCRdb's copy has only in-frame clones and leaves some out. The data show tens of thousands of clones, around 91% seen once. This CDR3 contains 15 residues. Losses at the gene ends were 4 bases for V and 1 base for J; bases not matched to a gene: 5. CDR1 SGHVS and CDR2 FQNEAQ come from the germline V gene. Study results and limitations: Among circulating GvH clones, peak levels were associated with early post-transplant declines in HvG clones. GvH clones detected in recipient marrow included some appearing first in ileum or blood.

This clone was observed a single time. Its target is not known. The rearrangement uses TRBV7-8 and TRBJ1-1, with TRBD1 identical over 8 bases. The material sequenced was unstimulated CD8+ T cells sorted from spleen or lymph node cells, taken before transplant. The TCR sequence derives from a human donor who was the organ donor for an intestinal transplant. CDR3 sequence reads: CASSSPGTGNTEAFF. CDR3 DNA sequence: TGTGCCAGCAGCTCACCCGGGACAGGGAACACTGAAGCTTTCTTT.